The 17 T cell receptor beta chains presented below share a single source sample, sequenced in a study of cytomegalovirus exposure and HLA in healthy donors. The PCR made use of 60 Vbeta and 13 Jbeta primers. Assay: immunoSEQ multiplex PCR; the TCRdb copy retains only in-frame clones and omits some. The sample shows roughly 110,000 clones, around 77% of them seen only once. Material for sequencing was PBMCs. These receptor sequences come from a male donor in good health and CMV-seronegative.

V usage is TRBV6-5 and J usage is TRBJ1-2; unclear D gene. Trimming took 8 bases from V and 4 from J, leaving 11 bases between them. CDR1 is MNHEY and CDR2 is SVGAGI in the germline V gene. CDR3 length: 12 residues. The CDR3 protein is CASAAGGYGYTF. CDR3 coding DNA: TGTGCCAGCGCGGCCGGAGGCTATGGCTACACCTTC.

V usage is TRBV6-1 and J usage is TRBJ1-2, with TRBD1 as a possible D gene (5 bases). Germline V gives CDR1 MNHNS, CDR2 SASEGT. This CDR3 is 15 amino acids long. V was cut by 3 bases and J by 8 bases, with 19 bases left in between. Written as DNA, the CDR3 is TGTGCCAGCAGTGACCTCGATGGGGGGTCTAGGGGCTACACCTTC. It translates to CASSDLDGGSRGYTF.

This clone was seen just once. The chain is built from TRBV5-1 and TRBJ2-3; 10 bases line up with TRBD2. The CDR3 sequence is 18 residues long. The junction had 15 bases not matched to a gene; V was cut back by 1 base and J by 7 bases. The germline CDR1 and CDR2 sequences are SGHRS and YFSETQ. CDR3 nucleotides: TGCGCCAGCAGCTTGCCTGTTAGCGGGAGGTCGTCTCCCTATACGCAGTATTTT. The encoded protein is CASSLPVSGRSSPYTQYF.

V usage is TRBV19 and J usage is TRBJ2-3; 11 bases match TRBD1. The CDR3 is 14 residues long. Trimming at V came to 10 bases and at J to 3 bases, leaving 6 bases not matched to a gene. Germline loops: CDR1 LNHDA, CDR2 SQIVND (reference sequence). The CDR3 sequence is CATAGQGETDTQYF. The CDR3 coding sequence is TGTGCCACCGCGGGACAGGGGGAAACAGATACGCAGTATTTT.

The chain combines TRBV28 with TRBJ2-2; no definite D call. Trimming took off 6 bases at V and 6 bases at J, with 8 bases between the two ends. In germline, CDR1 is MDHEN, CDR2 SYDVKM. The CDR3 sequence is 12 residues long. CDR3 sequence (DNA): TGTGCCAGCAGGAGTCTCCCCGGGGAGCTGTTTTTT. It translates to CASRSLPGELFF. Combining the CDR3 with reference TRBV28 and TRBJ2-2 gives the whole variable domain DVKVTQSSRYLVKRTGEKVFLECVQDMDHENMFWYRQDPGLGLRLIYFSYDVKMKEKGDIPEGYSVSREKKERFSLILESASTNQTSMYLCASRSLPGELFFGEGSRLTVL.

This clone was counted only a few times. V gene TRBV4-1 combines with J gene TRBJ2-1; 7 bases match TRBD2. Per germline, CDR1 MGHRA and CDR2 YSYEKL. V trimming: 0 bases; J trimming: 4 bases; junction bases outside the gene matches: 6. This CDR3 region has 16 residues. The CDR3 loop reads CASSQDRASGYNEQFF. DNA of the CDR3: TGCGCCAGCAGCCAAGATCGGGCTAGCGGATACAATGAGCAGTTCTTC.

The V call is TRBV5-1, the J call TRBJ2-5, with 13 bases lining up with TRBD2. With 5 bases clipped from V and 3 bases from J, the junction kept 4 bases outside the gene matches. The CDR3 extends over 15 amino acids. CDR1 SGHRS and CDR2 YFSETQ come from the germline V gene. The CDR3 region is CASSPGTSGEETQYF. As DNA, the CDR3 is TGCGCCAGCAGTCCAGGGACTAGCGGGGAAGAGACCCAGTACTTC. The complete variable domain, with remaining parts taken from reference TRBV5-1 and TRBJ2-5, reads KAGVTQTPRYLIKTRGQQVTLSCSPISGHRSVSWYQQTPGQGLQFLFEYFSETQRNKGNFPGRFSGRQFSNSRSEMNVSTLELGDSALYLCASSPGTSGEETQYFGPGTRLLVL.

This clone was seen a handful of times. The chain recombines TRBV29-1 with TRBJ2-1; D call uncertain. The germline V gene encodes CDR1 SQVTM and CDR2 ANQGSEA. The CDR3 length is 14 residues. V dropped 0 bases and J dropped 0 bases, with 6 bases sitting between them. The CDR3 region has the DNA TGCAGCGTTGAAGAGGAGAGCTCCTACAATGAGCAGTTCTTC. Amino acid sequence: CSVEEESSYNEQFF.

Points on this clone: Sequence at one end of the junction differs from germline and may be a read error. This chain joins TRBV11-2 and TRBJ2-3; 9 nucleotides match TRBD2. Germline assignment: CDR1 SGHAT and CDR2 FQNNGV. CDR3 length equals 15 residues. Here the CDR3 reads CASRPISGSRDTQYF. The DNA of the CDR3 is TGTGCCAGCAGGCCTATTAGCGGGAGCAGAGATACGCAGTATTTT.

This chain uses TRBV6-7 with TRBJ2-7, with TRBD2 identical over 8 bases. TRBV6-7 is placed among ORFs of uncertain function. The CDR3 has 17 residues. Trimming removed 1 base from V and 2 bases from J; junction bases left unmatched: 10. The CDR3 bases are TGTGCCAGCAGTTACTTGGGGGCAACTAGCGGACCCTACGAGCAGTACTTC. It is translated as CASSYLGATSGPYEQYF.

The chain combines TRBV19 with TRBJ2-1; D possibly corresponds to TRBD2 (5 bases). Per the germline V gene, CDR1 is LNHDA and CDR2 is SQIVND (reference sequence). V lost 6 bases to trimming and J lost 9 bases, with 12 bases between them. This CDR3 has 12 amino acids. The CDR3 here is CASRDIGIEQFF. The CDR3 nucleotides read TGTGCCAGTAGAGACATCGGGATTGAGCAGTTCTTC.

The chain employs TRBV6-5 and TRBJ2-1; TRBD1 matches 8 bases. Germline V gives CDR1 MNHEY, CDR2 SVGAGI. After removal of 10 bases from V and 8 bases from J, the junction contained 13 bases not matched to a gene. This CDR3 is built from 14 residues. DNA for the CDR3: TGTGCCACCAACGCAGGGGGCAGGGTCCATGAGCAGTTCTTC. The encoded protein is CATNAGGRVHEQFF.

V is TRBV19 and J is TRBJ2-5, with D tentatively TRBD1 (5 bases). The CDR3 loop spans 15 amino acids. Trimming removed 5 bases from V and 1 base from J, with 14 bases in between. Germline CDR1 reads LNHDA; CDR2 reads SQIVND (reference sequence). The CDR3 is CASSAPTAAQETQYF. For the CDR3, the DNA is TGTGCCAGTAGTGCTCCGACAGCAGCCCAAGAGACCCAGTACTTC.

The V gene is TRBV7-9, the J gene TRBJ2-1; D is possibly TRBD2 (5 bases). Germline assignment: CDR1 SEHNR and CDR2 FQNEAQ (reference sequence). Trimming took 5 bases from V and 6 from J, leaving 17 bases between them. This CDR3 contains 15 residues. CDR3 sequence reads: CASSPPLAAINEQFF. The CDR3 DNA sequence: TGTGCCAGCAGCCCCCCGCTAGCCGCGATCAATGAGCAGTTCTTC. The full variable domain, completed using reference TRBV7-9 and TRBJ2-1, is DTGVSQNPRHKITKRGQNVTFRCDPISEHNRLYWYRQTLGQGPEFLTYFQNEAQLEKSRLLSDRFSAERPKGSFSTLEIQRTEQGDSAMYLCASSPPLAAINEQFFGPGTRLTVL.

The genes are TRBV30 and TRBJ2-7, with D possibly TRBD2 on 6 matching bases. The CDR3 is made up of 11 amino acids. Trimming took 2 bases from V and 6 from J, leaving 8 bases between them. CDR1 is GTSNPN, CDR2 SVGIG, per germline (reference sequence). In DNA form, the CDR3 reads TGTGCCTGGAGTCCCGGGGGCGAGCAGTACTTC. Encoded protein: CAWSPGGEQYF.

This chain joins TRBV5-1 and TRBJ2-1; 8 bases match TRBD2. V trimming: 4 bases; J trimming: 7 bases; junction bases outside the gene matches: 10. The CDR3 is made up of 15 amino acids. Germline lookup yields CDR1 SGHRS and CDR2 YFSETQ. CDR3 protein: CASSGRLANENEQFF. Written as DNA, the CDR3 is TGCGCCAGCAGCGGGAGACTAGCGAACGAGAATGAGCAGTTCTTC.

The gene calls are TRBV6-5 and TRBJ2-7; perhaps TRBD1 as D (6 bases). CDR3 length: 15 residues. In germline, CDR1 is MNHEY, CDR2 SVGAGI. Trimming stripped 2 bases from V and 0 bases from J, with 11 bases between. The DNA of the CDR3 is TGTGCCAGCAGTTACCATCTACAGGGCTCCTACGAGCAGTACTTC. It yields the protein CASSYHLQGSYEQYF.